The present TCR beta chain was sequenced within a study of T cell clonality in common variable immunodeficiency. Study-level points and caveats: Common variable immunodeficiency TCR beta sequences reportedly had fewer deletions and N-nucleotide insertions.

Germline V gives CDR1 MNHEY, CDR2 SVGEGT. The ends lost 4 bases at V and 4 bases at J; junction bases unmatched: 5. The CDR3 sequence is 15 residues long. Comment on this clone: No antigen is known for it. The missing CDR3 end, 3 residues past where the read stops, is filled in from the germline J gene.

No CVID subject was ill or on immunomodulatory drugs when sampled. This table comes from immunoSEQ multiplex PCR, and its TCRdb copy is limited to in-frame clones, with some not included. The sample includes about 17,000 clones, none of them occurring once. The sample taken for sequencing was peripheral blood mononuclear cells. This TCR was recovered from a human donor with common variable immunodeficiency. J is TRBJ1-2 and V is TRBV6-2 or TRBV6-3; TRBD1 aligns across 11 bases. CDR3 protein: CASSWGDRGIYGYTF. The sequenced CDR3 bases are TGTGCCAGCAGTTGGGGGGACAGGGGGATCTATGGC.